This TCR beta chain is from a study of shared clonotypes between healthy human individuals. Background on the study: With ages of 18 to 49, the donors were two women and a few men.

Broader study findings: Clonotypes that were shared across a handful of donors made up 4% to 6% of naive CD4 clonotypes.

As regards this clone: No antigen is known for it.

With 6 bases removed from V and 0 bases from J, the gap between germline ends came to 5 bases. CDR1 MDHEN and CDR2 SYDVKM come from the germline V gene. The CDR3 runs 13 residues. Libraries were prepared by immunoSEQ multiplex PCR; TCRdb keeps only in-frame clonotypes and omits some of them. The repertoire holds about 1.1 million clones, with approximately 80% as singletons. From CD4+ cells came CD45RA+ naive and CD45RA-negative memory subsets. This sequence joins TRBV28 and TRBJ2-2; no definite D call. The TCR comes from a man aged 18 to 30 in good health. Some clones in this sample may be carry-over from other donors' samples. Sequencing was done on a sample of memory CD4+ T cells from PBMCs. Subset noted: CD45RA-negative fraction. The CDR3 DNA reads TGTGCCAGCAGGCTTCCGAACACCGGGGAGCTGTTTTTT. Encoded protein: CASRLPNTGELFF.